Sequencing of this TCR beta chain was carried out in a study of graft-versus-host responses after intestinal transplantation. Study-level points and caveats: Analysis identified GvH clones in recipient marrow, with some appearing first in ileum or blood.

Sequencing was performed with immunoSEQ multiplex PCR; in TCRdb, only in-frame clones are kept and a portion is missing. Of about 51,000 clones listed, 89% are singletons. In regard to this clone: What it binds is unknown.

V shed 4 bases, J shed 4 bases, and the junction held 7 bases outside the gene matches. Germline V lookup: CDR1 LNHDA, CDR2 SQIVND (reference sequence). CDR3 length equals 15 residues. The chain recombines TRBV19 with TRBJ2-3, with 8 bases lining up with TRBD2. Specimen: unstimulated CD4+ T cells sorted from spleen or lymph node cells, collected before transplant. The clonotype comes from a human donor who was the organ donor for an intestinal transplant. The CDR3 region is CASSRPGGAADTQYF. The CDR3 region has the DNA TGTGCCAGTAGTAGGCCGGGGGGGGCAGCAGATACGCAGTATTTT.